This entry lists 16 T cell receptor beta chains sequenced from one sample in a study of T cells after posttransplantation cyclophosphamide. This table comes from immunoSEQ multiplex PCR, and its TCRdb copy is limited to in-frame clones, with some not included. The sample holds thousands of clones; around 93% are singletons and the top ten take approximately 1.4%. Sequencing used CD4+ T cells sorted from bone marrow. The source of these receptors is an older woman in good health, CMV-negative, and a related stem cell transplant donor.

The chain combines TRBV6-5 with TRBJ2-7, with D possibly matching TRBD1 (6 bases). The CDR3 is 11 amino acids. Germline CDR1 is MNHEY and CDR2 is SVGAGI. The V and J ends lost 8 bases and 3 bases respectively, with 8 bases between them. The CDR3 DNA sequence: TGTGCCAGCGGACAGATCTACGAGCAGTACGTC. This gives the protein CASGQIYEQYV.

This chain links TRBV7-3 with TRBJ2-2; no reliable D call. The V end was cut by 3 bases, the J end by 4 bases, with 6 bases between. Germline-derived CDR1 and CDR2 are SGHTA and FQGTGA. This CDR3 is 13 amino acids long. CDR3 region: CASSFDFTGELFF. The CDR3 nucleotides are TGTGCCAGCAGCTTTGACTTCACCGGGGAGCTGTTTTTT.

The chain recombines TRBV10-3 with TRBJ2-1, with TRBD2 matching over 9 bases. Germline V gene sequence: CDR1 ENHRY, CDR2 SYGVKD. The J segment lost 4 bases and the V segment lost 10 bases, leaving 8 bases of the junction unmatched. This CDR3 has 14 residues. This CDR3 reads CATYSGGGYNEQFF. The CDR3 DNA sequence: TGTGCCACCTATAGCGGGGGTGGTTACAATGAGCAGTTCTTC.

This chain uses TRBV9 with TRBJ2-3; D ambiguous. The V and J ends lost 0 bases and 3 bases respectively, with 2 bases between them. The CDR3 totals 12 residues. CDR1 is SGDLS and CDR2 is YYNGEE in the germline V gene. CDR3 coding DNA: TGTGCCAGCAGCGTAGTAACAGATACGCAGTATTTT. This sequence encodes CASSVVTDTQYF.

The CDR3 coding sequence is TGTGCCAGCAGCTTAAGGGGGTTAAGGGGGGAGACCCAGTACTTC. Translating it yields CASSLRGLRGETQYF. The V call is TRBV7-3, the J call TRBJ2-5; TRBD1 might be the D (6 bases). This CDR3 has 15 amino acids. Trimming removed 1 base from V and 5 bases from J, with 14 bases in between. Germline V gene data show CDR1 as SGHTA and CDR2 as FQGTGA.

The rearrangement links TRBV4-3 to TRBJ1-1; D not resolved. Germline V gene lookup returns CDR1 LGHNA and CDR2 YSLEER. The CDR3 covers 15 residues. V was shortened by 0 bases and J by 0 bases, with 8 bases between the two germline ends. The CDR3 loop is CASSQDSQLNTEAFF. For the CDR3, the DNA is TGCGCCAGCAGCCAAGATTCCCAGTTGAACACTGAAGCTTTCTTT.

In its sample, this clone was seen a few times. The chain combines TRBV19 with TRBJ2-1, with 11 bases lining up with TRBD2. The V segment lost 3 bases and the J segment 6 bases; nucleotides outside the gene matches: 13. CDR3 length equals 18 residues. Germline V gene data show CDR1 as LNHDA and CDR2 as SQIVND (reference sequence). The CDR3 loop reads CASSMNRPGLAALNEQFF. The CDR3 DNA follows: TGTGCCAGTAGTATGAACAGGCCGGGACTAGCGGCCCTCAATGAGCAGTTCTTC.

This clone was seen once. The gene calls are TRBV29-1 and TRBJ2-7; the match to TRBD2 covers 7 bases. Germline lookup yields CDR1 SQVTM and CDR2 ANQGSEA. This CDR3 region has 13 residues. With 1 base clipped from V and 6 bases from J, the junction kept 6 bases outside the gene matches. The CDR3 DNA reads TGCAGCGTTGAAGGACTAGCCTTAGGCGAGCAGTACTTC. It encodes CSVEGLALGEQYF.

The V call is TRBV6-5, the J call TRBJ2-1, with 8 bases aligning to TRBD2. Per germline, CDR1 MNHEY and CDR2 SVGAGI. This CDR3 region has 14 residues. V dropped 7 bases and J dropped 8; count of bases not matched to a gene: 10. The CDR3 region has the DNA TGTGCCAGCACACGGACTAGCTCTGGCTATGAGCAGTTCTTC. Amino acid sequence: CASTRTSSGYEQFF.

This clone has a single count. V usage is TRBV7-3 and J usage is TRBJ2-3; D call uncertain. With 2 bases removed from V and 0 bases from J, the gap between germline ends came to 12 bases. CDR1 is SGHTA, CDR2 FQGTGA, per germline. The CDR3 length is 16 residues. The CDR3 protein is CASSLFALGSTDTQYF. The CDR3 region has the DNA TGTGCCAGCAGCTTATTTGCTTTGGGCAGCACAGATACGCAGTATTTT.

V is TRBV14 and J is TRBJ2-1; 7 nucleotides agree with TRBD1. The germline V gene has CDR1 SGHDN and CDR2 FVKESK. CDR3 length: 15 amino acids. V shed 1 base, J shed 0 bases, and the junction held 0 bases outside the gene matches. CDR3: CASSQGDSSYNEQFF. The CDR3 DNA follows: TGTGCCAGCAGCCAAGGGGACAGCTCCTACAATGAGCAGTTCTTC.

The V and J genes are TRBV9 and TRBJ2-3, with D hard to call. The V gene lost 1 base and the J gene lost 6 bases, with 9 bases spanning the gap. This CDR3 has 13 residues. CDR1 SGDLS and CDR2 YYNGEE come from the germline V gene. The CDR3 DNA is TGTGCCAGCAGCGTAACGAGTGCGGATACGCAGTATTTT. Protein sequence: CASSVTSADTQYF.

This clone appeared a few times. The chain is built from TRBV11-3 and TRBJ1-3; TRBD1 agrees at 9 bases. Looked up from germline, CDR1 is SGHNT and CDR2 is YENEEA. V shed 11 bases and J 2 bases; nucleotides not matched to a gene: 10. The CDR3 has 15 residues. The DNA for the CDR3 is TGTGCCTCATCACCGGGACAGGGTCCTGGAAACACCATATATTTT. The encoded protein is CASSPGQGPGNTIYF.

V is TRBV28 and J is TRBJ1-4; D possibly corresponds to TRBD1 (6 bases). The CDR3 is made up of 15 amino acids. Germline lookup yields CDR1 MDHEN and CDR2 SYDVKM. Trimming shortened V by 5 bases and J by 1 base, and 11 bases separated the two germline ends. The CDR3 sequence: CASSQGWGTNEKLFF. As DNA, the CDR3 is TGTGCCAGCAGTCAGGGGTGGGGAACTAATGAAAAACTGTTTTTT.

This chain joins TRBV6-1 and TRBJ2-3; no definite D call. The V end was cut by 2 bases, the J end by 9 bases, with 9 bases between. The CDR3 loop spans 12 amino acids. Germline assignment: CDR1 MNHNS and CDR2 SASEGT. For the CDR3, the DNA is TGTGCCAGCAGTGAATACGGGTACACGCAGTATTTT. This sequence encodes CASSEYGYTQYF.

The gene calls are TRBV5-1 and TRBJ2-1; D might be TRBD1 (5 bases). V lost 1 base, J lost 5 bases, and 7 bases lay in between. This CDR3 contains 13 residues. Germline V lookup: CDR1 SGHRS, CDR2 YFSETQ. CDR3 sequence: CASSLQGNNEQFF. Here the CDR3 DNA reads TGCGCCAGCAGCTTGCAGGGCAACAATGAGCAGTTCTTC.